Each of the 28 T cell receptor beta chains below was sequenced from the same sample in a study of blood T cells in healthy people across ages. A second about 6 to 11 cycle PCR used barcoded and J-beta primers. TCRdb re-called the 5' RACE reads through MiXCR, storing one row per CDR3 protein. The table shows about 1 million distinct CDR3 sequences, with roughly 45% occurring only once. Material for sequencing was blood. The receptor set was obtained from a woman aged 55 to 70 in good health.

The genes are TRBV10-3 and TRBJ2-3, with TRBD1 matching over 9 bases. Trimming took 6 bases from V and 4 from J; bases not matched to a gene: 8. CDR1 is ENHRY, CDR2 SYGVKD, per germline. This CDR3 is 15 amino acids long. The CDR3 nucleotides read TGTGCCATCAGCCAGGAGGACAGGGGCCCAGATACGCAGTATTTT. This encodes CAISQEDRGPDTQYF.

The gene calls are TRBV9 and TRBJ2-5; 7 bases fit TRBD2. Per germline, CDR1 SGDLS and CDR2 YYNGEE. The length of the CDR3 is 17 residues. Trimming took 0 bases from V and 5 from J; bases not matched to a gene: 13. The CDR3 is CASSVVGGSPPGETQYF. The CDR3 nucleotides are TGTGCCAGCAGCGTAGTCGGCGGGAGCCCTCCGGGGGAGACCCAGTACTTC. Complete variable domain (other parts from reference TRBV9 and TRBJ2-5): DSGVTQTPKHLITATGQRVTLRCSPRSGDLSVYWYQQSLDQGLQFLIQYYNGEERAKGNILERFSAQQFPDLHSELNLSSLELGDSALYFCASSVVGGSPPGETQYFGPGTRLLVL.

The V gene is TRBV5-4, the J gene TRBJ2-7; no firm D call. Germline V gene sequence: CDR1 SGHNT, CDR2 YYREEE (reference sequence). The CDR3 is 13 amino acids. Trimming removed 4 bases at V and 5 bases at J, with 13 bases between. The CDR3 nucleotides are TGTGCCAGCAGCCGCCTGCTGGGCCACGAGCAGTACTTC. Its protein is CASSRLLGHEQYF.

This rearrangement joins TRBV20-1 to TRBJ2-7; tentatively, D is TRBD1 (5 bases). The germline V gene encodes CDR1 DFQATT and CDR2 SNEGSKA (reference sequence). Deletions cut 6 bases from V and 2 bases from J, with 11 bases between. The CDR3 covers 12 residues. CDR3 sequence: CSAQTATYEQYF. As DNA, the CDR3 is TGCAGTGCCCAGACAGCTACCTACGAGCAGTACTTC.

The chain links TRBV30 to TRBJ2-7, with 12 bases lining up with TRBD1. CDR3 size: 15 residues. Germline V CDR1 and CDR2: GTSNPN, SVGIG (reference sequence). The V gene end was trimmed by 5 bases and the J gene end by 2 bases; junction bases not matched to a gene: 7. The CDR3: CAWVLRDRGPYEQYF. The DNA for the CDR3 is TGTGCCTGGGTTCTCCGGGACAGGGGGCCCTACGAGCAGTACTTC.

The J gene is TRBJ2-5, the V gene TRBV27, with D perhaps matching TRBD2 (6 bases). CDR3 length: 16 amino acids. The germline gives CDR1 MNHEY, CDR2 SMNVEV (reference sequence). The germline V and J ends were trimmed by 4 bases and 2 bases, with 17 bases remaining between them. The CDR3 region is CASSSPGSGGQETQYF. The DNA for the CDR3 is TGTGCCAGCAGTTCGCCGGGTAGCGGAGGGCAAGAGACCCAGTACTTC.

The V and J genes are TRBV6-1 and TRBJ1-2, with 10 bases lining up with TRBD1. From germline, CDR1 is MNHNS and CDR2 SASEGT. The CDR3 covers 14 residues. The J segment lost 7 bases and the V segment lost 5 bases, leaving 7 bases of the junction unmatched. This chain's CDR3 is CASSPGQGRGGYTF. The DNA for the CDR3 is TGTGCCAGCAGTCCGGGACAGGGGCGCGGTGGCTACACCTTC.

This clonotype was recorded many times. The chain combines TRBV5-1 with TRBJ2-5; D not resolved. The V end was cut by 3 bases, the J end by 0 bases, with 3 bases between. The germline V gene encodes CDR1 SGHRS and CDR2 YFSETQ. The CDR3 runs 12 residues. The CDR3 DNA follows: TGCGCCAGCAGCTGGGACCAAGAGACCCAGTACTTC. Translating gives CASSWDQETQYF.

The genes are TRBV27 and TRBJ1-1; 10 bases align to TRBD1. The CDR3 contains 14 residues. Germline CDR1 MNHEY, CDR2 SMNVEV (reference sequence). J was trimmed by 4 bases and V by 5 bases; bases with no gene match: 4. CDR3 protein: CASSRTGGITEAFF. The CDR3 nucleotides read TGTGCCAGCAGTCGGACAGGGGGGATCACTGAAGCTTTCTTT.

This clonotype has a handful of counts. The chain links TRBV18 to TRBJ1-6; D is undetermined. CDR3 size: 15 residues. The V end was cut by 0 bases, the J end by 7 bases, with 10 bases between. The germline V gene has CDR1 KGHSH and CDR2 LQKENI. This chain's CDR3 is CASSPPAGPNSPLHF. CDR3 bases: TGTGCCAGCTCACCACCGGCAGGACCGAATTCACCCCTCCACTTT.

This clonotype was seen more than once but under ten times. CDR3 region: CSAWTASPLSGDYEQYF. For the CDR3, the DNA is TGCAGCGCATGGACAGCATCACCTCTCTCCGGGGACTACGAGCAGTACTTC. The gene calls are TRBV29-1 and TRBJ2-7, with D maybe TRBD1 (6 bases). This CDR3 region has 17 residues. The germline V gene has CDR1 SQVTM and CDR2 ANQGSEA. V was pared by 7 bases and J by 3 bases, with 28 bases between.

The chain is built from TRBV5-1 and TRBJ2-4; 9 bases are shared with TRBD1. Trimming at V came to 7 bases and at J to 7 bases, leaving 12 bases not matched to a gene. Germline-derived CDR1 and CDR2 are SGHRS and YFSETQ. The CDR3 covers 15 residues. The CDR3 sequence is CASALGQGRFNIQYF. The CDR3 DNA reads as TGCGCCAGCGCCCTTGGACAGGGGCGATTTAACATTCAGTACTTC.

The rearrangement uses TRBV12-3 or TRBV12-4 and TRBJ1-5; D gene unclear. V shed 5 bases and J shed 4 bases, with 9 bases lying between them. The CDR3 consists of 13 residues. The DNA of the CDR3 is TGTGCCAGCAGTCCCTCTAGGAATCAGCCCCAGCATTTT. This codes for CASSPSRNQPQHF.

The chain links TRBV28 to TRBJ2-6, with TRBD1 matching over 10 bases. Germline V gene data show CDR1 as MDHEN and CDR2 as SYDVKM. Trimming removed 5 bases from V and 4 bases from J; junction bases left unmatched: 11. The CDR3 sequence is 18 residues long. Written as DNA, the CDR3 is TGTGCCAGCAGTCCCCCGGGACAGGGGATTTCAGGGGCCAACGTCCTGACTTTC. It translates to CASSPPGQGISGANVLTF.

This clonotype occurred a few times. The rearrangement links TRBV6-1 to TRBJ1-2, with D unclear. V lost 8 bases and J lost 4, with 11 bases in between. The germline V gene encodes CDR1 MNHNS and CDR2 SASEGT. The CDR3 has 12 residues. CDR3 sequence (DNA): TGTGCCAGCGGTTTGCCGGCCTATGGCTACACCTTC. Encoded protein: CASGLPAYGYTF.

This clonotype has a handful of counts. CDR3 protein: CASSPDSTFYEQYF. CDR3 coding DNA: TGTGCCAGCAGCCCGGACAGTACATTCTACGAGCAGTACTTC. The chain carries TRBV7-2 and TRBJ2-7, with D perhaps TRBD1 (6 bases). In germline, CDR1 is SGHTA, CDR2 FQGNSA. This CDR3 has 14 residues. Trimming took off 5 bases at V and 3 bases at J, with 14 bases between the two ends.

This clonotype has just a few counts. The chain recombines TRBV7-8 with TRBJ2-1, with D possibly matching TRBD2 (5 bases). The V end was cut by 5 bases, the J end by 0 bases, with 14 bases between. The CDR3 extends over 16 amino acids. From germline, CDR1 is SGHVS and CDR2 FQNEAQ. The CDR3 DNA reads as TGTGCCAGCAGCCCAGTCTGGCGGGCCTCCTACAATGAGCAGTTCTTC. Protein: CASSPVWRASYNEQFF.

V usage is TRBV28 and J usage is TRBJ1-2; D might be TRBD1 (5 bases). The V end was cut by 3 bases, the J end by 6 bases, with 20 bases between. Germline V gives CDR1 MDHEN, CDR2 SYDVKM. The CDR3 is 16 residues long. The CDR3 reads CASSFPGGAVGDGYTF. CDR3 DNA sequence: TGTGCCAGCAGTTTCCCGGGGGGAGCGGTAGGGGATGGCTACACCTTC.

This clonotype has just a few counts. V gene TRBV5-5 combines with J gene TRBJ1-5; 8 bases line up with TRBD1. The CDR3 is 16 residues long. CDR1 SGHKS and CDR2 YYEKEE come from the germline V gene (reference sequence). The junction had 3 bases not matched to a gene; V was cut back by 0 bases and J by 1 base. The CDR3 loop reads CASSLAGGRSNQPQHF. CDR3 DNA: TGTGCCAGCAGCTTGGCAGGGGGCCGGAGCAATCAGCCCCAGCATTTT.

This clonotype has a count of ten or more. The chain has TRBV29-1 and TRBJ2-7; D remains ambiguous. This CDR3 comprises 11 residues. The V and J ends lost 4 bases and 2 bases respectively, with 6 bases between them. Germline V gene data show CDR1 as SQVTM and CDR2 as ANQGSEA. The DNA of the CDR3 is TGCAGCGTTGGGTACACCTACGAGCAGTACTTC. Translation gives CSVGYTYEQYF.

The chain couples TRBV7-9 to TRBJ2-3; D not certain. CDR1 is SEHNR and CDR2 is FQNEAQ in the germline V gene (reference sequence). V was clipped by 4 bases and J by 1 base, with 6 bases between them. The length of the CDR3 is 13 residues. The DNA of the CDR3 is TGTGCCAGCAGCTCCAGCGGCACAGATACGCAGTATTTT. Amino acid sequence: CASSSSGTDTQYF.

V is TRBV4-2 and J is TRBJ2-2; TRBD2 might be the D (6 bases). The CDR3 has 16 residues. Germline assignment: CDR1 LGHNA and CDR2 YNFKEQ. Between the trimmed V and J ends, which lost 0 bases and 1 base, there was a span of 9 bases. CDR3 in DNA: TGTGCCAGCAGCCAAGAAGGCGGGGTGAACACCGGGGAGCTGTTTTTT. The encoded protein is CASSQEGGVNTGELFF.

This sequence joins TRBV27 and TRBJ1-1; tentative D call: TRBD1 (6 bases). CDR3 length: 14 residues. V shed 6 bases and J shed 2 bases, with 13 bases lying between them. From germline, CDR1 is MNHEY and CDR2 SMNVEV (reference sequence). CDR3 sequence: CASRLAGVNTEAFF. The CDR3 DNA reads TGTGCCAGCAGGTTGGCAGGGGTTAACACTGAAGCTTTCTTT.

There are many counts of this clonotype. This CDR3 is CAVRPQGDGYTF. As DNA, the CDR3 is TGTGCCGTCCGGCCCCAGGGGGATGGCTACACCTTC. The rearrangement links TRBV10-3 to TRBJ1-2, with TRBD1 matching over 7 bases. The V segment lost 11 bases and the J segment 6 bases; nucleotides outside the gene matches: 9. In germline, CDR1 is ENHRY, CDR2 SYGVKD. The CDR3 runs 12 residues.

This clonotype was counted between two and nine times. This rearrangement joins TRBV27 to TRBJ1-2; TRBD1 aligns across 8 bases. CDR1 and CDR2 (germline): MNHEY, SMNVEV (reference sequence). J gave up 8 bases and V 5 bases, and 7 bases lay outside the gene matches. This CDR3 contains 13 residues. For the CDR3, the DNA is TGTGCCAGCAGTCAAAACAGGGGGGCAGGCTACACCTTC. Translation: CASSQNRGAGYTF.

The rearrangement links TRBV27 to TRBJ1-1; 9 positions agree with TRBD1. Trimming removed 6 bases from V and 5 bases from J; junction bases left unmatched: 7. Germline V lookup: CDR1 MNHEY, CDR2 SMNVEV (reference sequence). The CDR3 extends over 14 amino acids. The CDR3 coding sequence is TGTGCCAGCAGCTGGACAGGGGTTGGTACTGAAGCTTTCTTT. It encodes CASSWTGVGTEAFF.

Concerning this clonotype itself: The germline gene is not matched at one end of the junction; a read error may be the cause. CDR3: CVSSHQGHHTDTQYF. The CDR3 DNA is TGTGTCAGCAGTCACCAGGGGCACCACACAGATACGCAGTATTTT. This chain links TRBV6-5 with TRBJ2-3; tentatively, D is TRBD1 (6 bases). This CDR3 is 15 amino acids long. CDR1 and CDR2 (germline): MNHEY, SVGAGI.

On this clonotype itself: Sequence at one end of the junction differs from germline and may be a read error. The J gene is TRBJ2-5, the V gene TRBV7-8; D not certain. The CDR3 runs 16 residues. The germline V gene has CDR1 SGHVS and CDR2 FQNEAQ. The CDR3 sequence is CASSYVRVPSPNEQYF. CDR3 DNA sequence: TGCGCCAGCAGCTACGTAAGGGTCCCCTCTCCGAATGAGCAGTACTTC.